What follows are 29 T cell receptor beta chains derived from one specimen sequenced in a study of T cells in Graves' hyperthyroidism and ophthalmopathy. There were TCR beta CDR3 regions amplified from RNA transcripts. HTBI primers were used for first-round RT-PCR of the TCR CDR3. TCRdb processed the multiplex PCR reads anew with MiXCR; each CDR3 protein has one entry. The table records about 570,000 distinct CDR3 sequences, roughly 50% of them present only once. The sequencing sample was made of peripheral blood or thyroid tissue (not recorded which). These receptor sequences come from an adult woman with Graves' disease, either hyperthyroidism or ophthalmopathy (not recorded which).

The chain joins TRBV6-5 to TRBJ2-7; TRBD1 might be the D (5 bases). The germline gives CDR1 MNHEY, CDR2 SVGAGI. Trimming took 10 bases from V and 5 from J, leaving 15 bases between them. This CDR3 has 12 residues. The CDR3 sequence is CATETEDDEQYF. The CDR3 region has the DNA TGTGCCACCGAGACAGAAGACGACGAGCAGTACTTC.

This clonotype was found many times. V usage is TRBV20-1 and J usage is TRBJ2-7; the D gene is possibly TRBD2 (6 bases). CDR3 size: 14 residues. Germline CDR1 and CDR2: DFQATT and SNEGSKA (reference sequence). V lost 6 bases and J lost 2, with 17 bases in between. The CDR3 coding sequence is TGCAGTGCCCGGGAGCGGATCAAAACCTACGAGCAGTACTTC. This codes for CSARERIKTYEQYF.

In its sample, this clonotype was seen once. The chain's CDR3 is CSVVVQGYEAFF. The CDR3 DNA sequence: TGCAGCGTTGTTGTACAGGGCTATGAAGCTTTCTTT. The chain recombines TRBV29-1 with TRBJ1-1; possible D gene TRBD1, 6 bases. V lost 4 bases to trimming and J lost 7 bases, with 13 bases between them. The CDR3 runs to 12 residues. Germline CDR1 SQVTM, CDR2 ANQGSEA. Full variable domain (outside the CDR3, taken from reference TRBV29-1 and TRBJ1-1): SAVISQKPSRDICQRGTSLTIQCQVDSQVTMMFWYRQQPGQSLTLIATANQGSEATYESGFVIDKFPISRPNLTFSTLTVSNMSPEDSSIYLCSVVVQGYEAFFGQGTRLTVV.

The chain recombines TRBV19 with TRBJ1-5; D gene ambiguous. Germline CDR1 LNHDA, CDR2 SQIVND (reference sequence). V was trimmed by 6 bases and J by 5 bases, leaving 11 bases between them. The CDR3 sequence is 13 residues long. The CDR3 reads CASRSLSDQPQHF. DNA for the CDR3: TGTGCCAGTAGATCATTAAGTGATCAGCCCCAGCATTTT.

The chain has TRBV6-5 and TRBJ2-7; TRBD2 might be the D (5 bases). Trimming took off 4 bases at V and 3 bases at J, with 13 bases between the two ends. The CDR3 totals 14 residues. CDR1 is MNHEY, CDR2 SVGAGI, per germline. DNA for the CDR3: TGTGCCAGCAGTTTTATGGAGGAACTCTACGAGCAGTACTTC. Amino acids: CASSFMEELYEQYF.

Regarding this clonotype: The junction shows a germline mismatch at one end, possibly a read error. The genes are TRBV7-3 and TRBJ2-5; D is tentatively TRBD1 or TRBD2 (5 bases each). Germline CDR1 reads SGHTA; CDR2 reads FQGTGA. This CDR3 has 12 residues. CDR3 sequence: CASSQAQEAQYF. The CDR3 bases are TGCGCCAGCAGCCAAGCACAGGAGGCCCAGTACTTC.

This clonotype was found many times. The chain couples TRBV10-3 to TRBJ2-2; 12 positions agree with TRBD2. This CDR3 contains 15 residues. Germline lookup yields CDR1 ENHRY and CDR2 SYGVKD. Trimming at V came to 10 bases and at J to 0 bases, leaving 3 bases not matched to a gene. CDR3: CATRTSGTNTGELFF. CDR3 nucleotides: TGTGCCACCCGGACTAGCGGGACGAACACCGGGGAGCTGTTTTTT.

The chain has TRBV10-3 and TRBJ1-6, with D unclear. Germline CDR1 ENHRY, CDR2 SYGVKD. The CDR3 loop spans 13 amino acids. Trimming took 7 bases from V and 6 from J, leaving 10 bases between them. The CDR3 sequence is CAIKDLSNSPLHF. In nucleotides, the CDR3 is TGTGCCATCAAGGACCTTTCTAATTCACCCCTCCACTTT.

The chain carries TRBV10-3 and TRBJ1-2; D not resolved. Between the trimmed V and J ends, which lost 1 base and 3 bases, there was a span of 6 bases. This CDR3 contains 13 residues. Germline V gives CDR1 ENHRY, CDR2 SYGVKD. CDR3 in DNA: TGTGCCATCAGTGAGTACTCGGACTATGGCTACACCTTC. Translated, it gives CAISEYSDYGYTF.

The CDR3 loop is CASSARDGREYNEQYF. CDR3 DNA: TGTGCCAGCAGTGCCCGAGATGGGCGGGAGTACAACGAGCAGTACTTC. This chain uses TRBV25-1 with TRBJ2-7; 7 nucleotides agree with TRBD2. The ends lost 4 bases at V and 5 bases at J; junction bases unmatched: 14. The CDR3 consists of 16 residues. From germline, CDR1 is MGHDK and CDR2 SYGVNS.

This chain joins TRBV14 and TRBJ2-7; D uncertain. The CDR3 has 13 residues. Trimming cost V 1 base and J 2 bases, with 6 bases left between them. Germline lookup yields CDR1 SGHDN and CDR2 FVKESK. The CDR3 DNA follows: TGTGCCAGCAGCCAAGGGGGTACCTACGAGCAGTACTTC. Translating gives CASSQGGTYEQYF.

The V and J genes are TRBV10-2 and TRBJ2-7; D is perhaps TRBD1 or TRBD2 (5 bases each). The CDR3 runs to 15 residues. Trimming cost V 3 bases and J 3 bases, with 15 bases left between them. Germline V gives CDR1 WSHSY, CDR2 SAAADI. This CDR3 reads CASSDSGATHYEQYF. In DNA, the CDR3 is TGCGCCAGCAGTGACTCCGGGGCCACACACTACGAGCAGTACTTC.

As concerns this clonotype: At one end the junction does not follow the germline gene, possibly because of a read error. The chain employs TRBV5-1 and TRBJ2-5; TRBD1 matches 8 bases. The CDR3 is made up of 13 amino acids. Per the germline V gene, CDR1 is SGHRS and CDR2 is YFSETQ. The CDR3: CTSSPDREATQYF. CDR3 bases: TGCACCAGCAGCCCGGACAGGGAGGCCACCCAGTACTTC.

A single count supports this clonotype. V is TRBV15 and J is TRBJ1-6; 10 bases align to TRBD1. CDR1 LNHNV and CDR2 YYDKDF come from the germline V gene (reference sequence). The V and J ends lost 3 bases and 11 bases, in that order; junction bases with no gene match: 13. The CDR3 spans 17 residues. The CDR3 protein is CATSSPRDRGESAPLHF. CDR3 coding DNA: TGTGCCACCAGCAGTCCCCGGGACAGGGGAGAATCTGCACCCCTCCACTTT. Full variable domain (outside the CDR3, taken from reference TRBV15 and TRBJ1-6): DAMVIQNPRYQVTQFGKPVTLSCSQTLNHNVMYWYQQKSSQAPKLLFHYYDKDFNNEADTPDNFQSRRPNTSFCFLDIRSPGLGDTAMYLCATSSPRDRGESAPLHFGNGTRLTVT.

The rearrangement uses TRBV7-2 and TRBJ2-7, with 7 bases fitting TRBD1. Trimming cost V 5 bases and J 7 bases; bases outside gene matches: 11. The V gene's germline CDR1 is SGHTA and CDR2 FQGNSA. The CDR3 contains 14 residues. CDR3 bases: TGTGCCAGCAGCCTGCAGACAGGGCAATTGGAGCAGTACTTC. Translating it yields CASSLQTGQLEQYF.

CDR3 DNA sequence: TGTGCCACCAGCAGAGTGACGGCGACGGGGGAGACCCAGTACTTC. Amino acids: CATSRVTATGETQYF. V gene TRBV15 combines with J gene TRBJ2-5, with D possibly TRBD2 on 5 matching bases. This CDR3 has 15 amino acids. Trimming took off 1 base at V and 5 bases at J, with 14 bases between the two ends. Germline lookup yields CDR1 LNHNV and CDR2 YYDKDF (reference sequence).

This sequence joins TRBV6-5 and TRBJ2-7; either TRBD1 or TRBD2 may supply D (5 bases each). The V end lost 0 bases, the J end lost 7 bases, and 22 bases lay between the germline ends. This CDR3 is 17 amino acids long. CDR1 is MNHEY, CDR2 SVGAGI, per germline. CDR3 DNA: TGTGCCAGCAGTTACTCTCTGGGGGAGAGTCCCACTAGGGAGCAGTACTTC. Its translation: CASSYSLGESPTREQYF.

The gene calls are TRBV20-1 and TRBJ2-7, with D perhaps matching TRBD1 (6 bases). The CDR3 runs 11 residues. From germline, CDR1 is DFQATT and CDR2 SNEGSKA (reference sequence). The CDR3 nucleotides are TGCAGCCCCCCCCAGGGGAGAGAGCAGTACTTC. Encoded protein: CSPPQGREQYF.

This chain connects TRBV7-7 to TRBJ2-5; D uncertain. The CDR3 is made up of 15 amino acids. Germline V gene data show CDR1 as SSHAT and CDR2 as FNYEAQ (reference sequence). Trimming removed 1 base at V and 5 bases at J, with 14 bases between. The CDR3 protein is CASSLVVEVGETQYF. The CDR3 DNA reads as TGTGCCAGCAGCTTAGTAGTCGAGGTCGGGGAGACCCAGTACTTC.

As regards this clonotype: This may be a read error: a much more frequent sequence differs by one nucleotide. The rearrangement links TRBV7-9 to TRBJ2-5, with 7 bases fitting TRBD2. Germline V gives CDR1 SEHNR, CDR2 FQNEAQ (reference sequence). CDR3 size: 16 residues. The junction had 9 bases not matched to a gene; V was cut back by 3 bases and J by 2 bases. CDR3 protein: CASSFFGPAGQETQYF. The DNA of the CDR3 is TGTGCCAGCAGCTTTTTTGGACCAGCGGGGCAAGAGACCCAGTACTTC.

CDR3 sequence: CASSRGGLAPSYEQYF. The CDR3 nucleotides are TGTGCCAGCAGCCGGGGGGGACTAGCGCCCTCCTACGAGCAGTACTTC. The rearrangement links TRBV7-2 to TRBJ2-7; 10 nucleotides match TRBD2. The trim removed 5 bases at V and 0 bases at J, leaving 7 bases unmatched. This CDR3 has 16 residues. Germline V gives CDR1 SGHTA, CDR2 FQGNSA. Full variable domain (rest looked up from reference TRBV7-2 and TRBJ2-7): GAGVSQSPSNKVTEKGKDVELRCDPISGHTALYWYRQSLGQGLEFLIYFQGNSAPDKSGLPSDRFSAERTGGSVSTLTIQRTQQEDSAVYLCASSRGGLAPSYEQYFGPGTRLTVT.

This clonotype was counted at least ten times. The chain joins TRBV10-3 to TRBJ1-1; the D is unclear. Per the germline V gene, CDR1 is ENHRY and CDR2 is SYGVKD. This CDR3 has 12 amino acids. The V end lost 2 bases, the J end lost 1 base, and 2 bases lay between the germline ends. In DNA, the CDR3 is TGTGCCATCAGTGAGCAGAACACTGAAGCTTTCTTT. Protein product: CAISEQNTEAFF.

The CDR3 region is CASSAYRGLDGYTF. The CDR3 bases are TGTGCCAGCAGCGCCTACAGGGGGCTTGATGGCTACACCTTC. The rearrangement uses TRBV11-1 and TRBJ1-2; 9 nucleotides align to TRBD1. The CDR3 has 14 amino acids. The V gene's germline CDR1 is SGHAT and CDR2 FQDESV (reference sequence). With 5 bases clipped from V and 6 bases from J, the junction kept 7 bases outside the gene matches.

The rearrangement links TRBV20-1 to TRBJ2-2; TRBD1 aligns across 7 bases. The CDR3 sequence is 14 residues long. The germline V gene has CDR1 DFQATT and CDR2 SNEGSKA (reference sequence). The V segment lost 0 bases and the J segment 7 bases; nucleotides outside the gene matches: 5. The DNA of the CDR3 is TGCAGTGCTAGAGATGGGCAGGGGGACGGGGAGCTGTTTTTT. Translating gives CSARDGQGDGELFF.

This clonotype appeared a few times. The DNA for the CDR3 is TGTGCCATCAGCAGACAGGGCCACTACGAGCAGTACTTC. This codes for CAISRQGHYEQYF. This chain links TRBV10-3 with TRBJ2-7; 7 bases map to TRBD1. The germline V gene has CDR1 ENHRY and CDR2 SYGVKD. V was clipped by 6 bases and J by 3 bases; unmatched bases: 5. This CDR3 comprises 13 residues.

The CDR3 coding sequence is TGTGCCAGCACCTCAGGGTCCGGGGTTCTGGATCAGCCCCAGCATTTT. It specifies CASTSGSGVLDQPQHF. The chain links TRBV6-6 to TRBJ1-5, with D perhaps matching TRBD1 (5 bases). The CDR3 consists of 16 residues. V was pared by 7 bases and J by 5 bases, with 21 bases between. Germline V lookup: CDR1 MNHNY, CDR2 SVGAGI (reference sequence).

The chain combines TRBV7-8 with TRBJ1-5, with TRBD1 matching over 8 bases. Trimming removed 2 bases from V and 7 bases from J; junction bases left unmatched: 7. CDR1 is SGHVS and CDR2 is FQNEAQ in the germline V gene. The CDR3 runs to 15 residues. CDR3 sequence (DNA): TGTGCCAGCAGCTTAAACCGGGACAGGATCCAGCCCCAGCATTTT. Translated, it gives CASSLNRDRIQPQHF.

This clonotype has a count of ten or more. The rearrangement joins TRBV7-8 to TRBJ1-5, with D unclear. Trimming removed 5 bases from V and 1 base from J, with 9 bases in between. This CDR3 has 14 amino acids. Germline-derived CDR1 and CDR2 are SGHVS and FQNEAQ. The CDR3 sequence is CASSQTRSNQPQHF. The CDR3 DNA is TGTGCCAGCAGCCAAACTAGGAGCAATCAGCCCCAGCATTTT.

The chain couples TRBV20-1 to TRBJ2-1; the match to TRBD1 covers 8 bases. Trimming removed 1 base from V and 4 bases from J; junction bases left unmatched: 9. The CDR3 length is 16 residues. Germline values: CDR1 DFQATT, CDR2 SNEGSKA (reference sequence). The DNA for the CDR3 is TGCAGTGCTAGAGTAAACGACAGGGGCCAGTACAATGAGCAGTTCTTC. This gives the protein CSARVNDRGQYNEQFF.